This TCR beta chain was documented in a study of blood T cell repertoires in COVID-19. Produced via immunoSEQ multiplex PCR; TCRdb's table is partial and in-frame only. The profile shows about 67,000 clones, more than 75% of them singletons. From germline, CDR1 is SGHRS and CDR2 YFSETQ. This CDR3 has 16 amino acids. V dropped 4 bases and J dropped 2; count of bases not matched to a gene: 10. This chain uses TRBV5-1 with TRBJ2-3; the match to TRBD2 covers 7 bases. The specimen sequenced was peripheral blood. The TCR was taken from a man in his fifties with active COVID-19. The CDR3 reads CASSHLAGKTTDTQYF. The CDR3 coding sequence is TGCGCCAGCAGCCATTTAGCGGGCAAGACCACAGATACGCAGTATTTT.